This T cell receptor (beta chain) is drawn from a study of PD-L1 blockade in urothelial cancer. Time point defined: peripheral blood 6 weeks after treatment start. Some clones are missing from TCRdb's copy, which holds only in-frame ones; the method was immunoSEQ multiplex PCR. The top ten clones hold 3% to 4% of a sample with around 100,000 clones, roughly 90% of them seen once. CDR1 and CDR2 from the germline V gene are SGHTA and FQGNSA. The CDR3 is made up of 16 amino acids. The ends lost 2 bases at V and 4 bases at J; junction bases unmatched: 8. The source is a man in his 60s with urothelial cancer. The chain combines TRBV7-2 with TRBJ1-2; 9 nucleotides align to TRBD1. The sequencing here drew on PBMCs, taken around atezolizumab (anti-PD-L1) treatment. Written as DNA, the CDR3 is TGTGCCAGCAGCTTACGTGAGGGGGGACAGGGCTATGGCTACACCTTC. The encoded protein is CASSLREGGQGYGYTF.